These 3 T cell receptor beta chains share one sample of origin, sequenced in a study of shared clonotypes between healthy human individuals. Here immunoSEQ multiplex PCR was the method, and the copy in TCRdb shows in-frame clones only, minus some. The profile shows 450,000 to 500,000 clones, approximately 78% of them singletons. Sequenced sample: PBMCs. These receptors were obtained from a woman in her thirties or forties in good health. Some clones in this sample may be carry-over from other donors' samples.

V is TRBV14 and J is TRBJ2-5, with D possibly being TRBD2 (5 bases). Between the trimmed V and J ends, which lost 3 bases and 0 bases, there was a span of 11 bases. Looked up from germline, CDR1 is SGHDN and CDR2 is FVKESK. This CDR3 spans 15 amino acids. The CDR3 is CASSQRTGNQETQYF. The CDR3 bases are TGTGCCAGCAGCCAGCGGACTGGGAACCAAGAGACCCAGTACTTC. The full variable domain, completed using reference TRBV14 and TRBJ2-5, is EAGVTQFPSHSVIEKGQTVTLRCDPISGHDNLYWYRRVMGKEIKFLLHFVKESKQDESGMPNNRFLAERTGGTYSTLKVQPAELEDSGVYFCASSQRTGNQETQYFGPGTRLLVL.

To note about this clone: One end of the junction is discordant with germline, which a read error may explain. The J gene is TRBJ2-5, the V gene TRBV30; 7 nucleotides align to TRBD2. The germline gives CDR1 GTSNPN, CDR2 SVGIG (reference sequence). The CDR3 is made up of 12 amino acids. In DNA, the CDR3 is TGTGCCTGGAGTGTACAGACGGGAGGATCACACTTC. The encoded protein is CAWSVQTGGSHF.

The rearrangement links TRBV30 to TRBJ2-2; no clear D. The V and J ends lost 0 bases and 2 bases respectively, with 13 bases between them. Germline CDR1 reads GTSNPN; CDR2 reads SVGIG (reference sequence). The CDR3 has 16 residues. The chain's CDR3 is CAWSVRYWGNTGELFF. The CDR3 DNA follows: TGTGCCTGGAGTGTACGTTATTGGGGAAACACCGGGGAGCTGTTTTTT.